The source of this T cell receptor beta chain is a study of blood T cell repertoires in COVID-19. Profiled with immunoSEQ multiplex PCR; TCRdb holds only in-frame clones, not every one. The sample lists more than 150,000 clones, approximately 80% occurring once. CDR1 is SGHRS, CDR2 YFSETQ, per germline. The CDR3 sequence is 15 residues long. V was pared by 1 base and J by 6 bases, with 7 bases of the junction left unmatched. The receptor comes from a human donor in a cohort sampled during active COVID-19. The chain carries TRBV5-1 and TRBJ2-1; 7 bases match TRBD2. The sequenced sample consisted of peripheral blood. The CDR3 loop is CASSLMWGGINEQFF. In DNA, the CDR3 is TGCGCCAGCAGCTTGATGTGGGGGGGTATCAATGAGCAGTTCTTC.